This T cell receptor beta chain was recorded in a study of T cell repertoires in cytomegalovirus infection. In the study overall: Well-studied HLA-B-restricted epitopes and recently identified HLA-C-restricted epitopes of CMV were both used in the study. Shared public TCR beta signatures pointed to both CMV infection and a matching HLA type.

The CDR3 length is 16 residues. J was trimmed by 0 bases and V by 4 bases; bases with no gene match: 7. Germline CDR1 and CDR2: SGDLS and YYNGEE. As for this clonotype: Its antigen is currently unknown.

Each CDR3 protein gets one entry after TCRdb re-called the reads with MiXCR. The profile covers about a million distinct CDR3 sequences, with roughly 30% appearing a single time and more than 12% taken by the ten largest. Notes on the study in general: The cumulative frequency of public TCR beta families distinguished individuals who carried CMV together with the relevant HLA.

Material: cultured CD8+ T cells from PBMCs, obtained from culture after CMV antigen stimulation. V usage is TRBV9 and J usage is TRBJ1-3; 7 positions match TRBD1. The source is a human donor in good health (CMV status not recorded). Some clones in this sample may be carry-over from other donors' samples. The CDR3 DNA reads TGTGCCAGCAGCACCCCGGGACAGAGCTCTGGAAACACCATATATTTT. Encoded protein: CASSTPGQSSGNTIYF.